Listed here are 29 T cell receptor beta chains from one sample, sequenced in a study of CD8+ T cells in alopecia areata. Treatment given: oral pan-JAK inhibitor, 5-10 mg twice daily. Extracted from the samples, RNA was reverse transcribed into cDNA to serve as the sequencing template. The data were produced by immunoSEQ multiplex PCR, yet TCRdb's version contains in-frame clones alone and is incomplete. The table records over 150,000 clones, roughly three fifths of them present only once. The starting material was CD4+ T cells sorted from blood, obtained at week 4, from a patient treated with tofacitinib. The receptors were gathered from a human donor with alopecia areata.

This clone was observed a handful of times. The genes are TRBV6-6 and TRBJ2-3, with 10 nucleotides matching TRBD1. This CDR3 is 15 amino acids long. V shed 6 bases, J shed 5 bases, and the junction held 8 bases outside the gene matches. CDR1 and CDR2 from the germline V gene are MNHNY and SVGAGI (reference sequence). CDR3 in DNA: TGTGCCAGCAGCCTCGGACAGGGGGAAGGAGATACGCAGTATTTT. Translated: CASSLGQGEGDTQYF.

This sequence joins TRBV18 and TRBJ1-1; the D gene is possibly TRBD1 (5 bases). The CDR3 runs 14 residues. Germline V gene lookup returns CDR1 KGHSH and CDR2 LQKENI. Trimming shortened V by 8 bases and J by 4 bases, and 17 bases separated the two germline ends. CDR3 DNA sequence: TGTGCCAGCCACCCGGCGGGGGGGACCACTGAAGCTTTCTTT. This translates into CASHPAGGTTEAFF.

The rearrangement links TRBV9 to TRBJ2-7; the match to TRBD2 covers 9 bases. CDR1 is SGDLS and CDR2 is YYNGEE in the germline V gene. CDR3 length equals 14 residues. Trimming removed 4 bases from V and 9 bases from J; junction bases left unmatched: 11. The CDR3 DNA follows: TGTGCCAGCAGCTCTCGGACTAGCGCCGGACTGCAGTACTTC. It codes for CASSSRTSAGLQYF. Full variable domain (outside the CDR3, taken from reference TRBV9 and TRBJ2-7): DSGVTQTPKHLITATGQRVTLRCSPRSGDLSVYWYQQSLDQGLQFLIQYYNGEERAKGNILERFSAQQFPDLHSELNLSSLELGDSALYFCASSSRTSAGLQYFGPGTRLTVT.

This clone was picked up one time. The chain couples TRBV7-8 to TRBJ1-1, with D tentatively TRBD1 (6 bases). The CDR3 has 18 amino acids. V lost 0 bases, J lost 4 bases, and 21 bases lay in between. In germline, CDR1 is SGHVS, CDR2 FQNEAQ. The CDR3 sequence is CASSLADPVPGVVTEAFF. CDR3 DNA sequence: TGTGCCAGCAGCTTAGCGGACCCGGTCCCAGGGGTCGTCACTGAAGCTTTCTTT.

The CDR3 region has the DNA TGTGCCAGCAGTGTCACAGGGGGCAATCAGCCCCAGCATTTT. Its protein is CASSVTGGNQPQHF. The V gene is TRBV6-5, the J gene TRBJ1-5; TRBD1 matches 7 bases. Germline-derived CDR1 and CDR2 are MNHEY and SVGAGI. Losses at the gene ends were 5 bases for V and 2 bases for J; bases not matched to a gene: 3. The CDR3 consists of 14 residues.

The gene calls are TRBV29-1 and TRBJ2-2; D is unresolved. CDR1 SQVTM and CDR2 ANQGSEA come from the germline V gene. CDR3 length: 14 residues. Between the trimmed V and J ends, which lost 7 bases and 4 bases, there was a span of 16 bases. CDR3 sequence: CSGDLHSGTGELFF. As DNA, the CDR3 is TGCAGCGGAGACCTACATTCGGGCACCGGGGAGCTGTTTTTT.

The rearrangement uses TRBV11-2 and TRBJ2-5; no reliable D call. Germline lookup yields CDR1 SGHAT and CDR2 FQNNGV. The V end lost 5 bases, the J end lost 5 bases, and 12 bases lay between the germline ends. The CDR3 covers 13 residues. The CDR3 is CASSPPIGETQYF. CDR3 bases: TGTGCCAGCAGCCCCCCCATAGGGGAGACCCAGTACTTC.

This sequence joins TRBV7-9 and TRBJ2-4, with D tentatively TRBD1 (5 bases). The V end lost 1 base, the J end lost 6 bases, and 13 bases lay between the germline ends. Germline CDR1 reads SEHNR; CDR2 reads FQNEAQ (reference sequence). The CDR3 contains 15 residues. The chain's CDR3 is CASSLEGSLRNIQYF. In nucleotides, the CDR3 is TGTGCCAGCAGCTTAGAGGGGTCCCTTAGAAACATTCAGTACTTC.

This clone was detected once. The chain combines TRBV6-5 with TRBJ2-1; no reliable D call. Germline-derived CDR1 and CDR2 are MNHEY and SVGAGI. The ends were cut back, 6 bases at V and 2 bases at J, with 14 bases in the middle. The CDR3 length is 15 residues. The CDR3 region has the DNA TGTGCCAGCAGCCCTAGTAATCGGGCCTACAATGAGCAGTTCTTC. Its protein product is CASSPSNRAYNEQFF.

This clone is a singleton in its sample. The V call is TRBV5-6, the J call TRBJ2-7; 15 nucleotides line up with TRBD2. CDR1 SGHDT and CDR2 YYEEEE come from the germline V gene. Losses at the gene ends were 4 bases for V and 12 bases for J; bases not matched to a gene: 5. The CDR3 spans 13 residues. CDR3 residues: CASSIGTSGRTYF. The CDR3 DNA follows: TGTGCCAGCAGCATCGGGACTAGCGGGAGGACGTACTTC. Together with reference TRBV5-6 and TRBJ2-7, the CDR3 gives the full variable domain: DAGVTQSPTHLIKTRGQQVTLRCSPKSGHDTVSWYQQALGQGPQFIFQYYEEEERQRGNFPDRFSGHQFPNYSSELNVNALLLGDSALYLCASSIGTSGRTYFGPGTRLTVT.

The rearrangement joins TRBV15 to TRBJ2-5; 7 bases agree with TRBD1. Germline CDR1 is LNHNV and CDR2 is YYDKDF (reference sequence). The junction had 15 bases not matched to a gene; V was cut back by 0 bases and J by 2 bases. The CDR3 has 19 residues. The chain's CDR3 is CATSRDLPLPGQLQETQYF. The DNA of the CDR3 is TGTGCCACCAGCAGAGATCTGCCTCTACCGGGACAGTTACAAGAGACCCAGTACTTC.

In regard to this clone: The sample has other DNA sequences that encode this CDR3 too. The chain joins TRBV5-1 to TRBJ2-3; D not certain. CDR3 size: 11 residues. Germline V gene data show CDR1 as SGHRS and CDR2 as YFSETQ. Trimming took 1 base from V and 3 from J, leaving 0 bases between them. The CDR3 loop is CASSLTDTQYF. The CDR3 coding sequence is TGCGCCAGCAGCTTGACAGATACGCAGTATTTT.

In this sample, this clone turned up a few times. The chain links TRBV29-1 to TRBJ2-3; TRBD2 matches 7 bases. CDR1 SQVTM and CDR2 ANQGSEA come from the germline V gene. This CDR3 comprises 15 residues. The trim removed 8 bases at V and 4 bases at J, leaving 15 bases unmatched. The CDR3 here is CSKAVTGGSADTQYF. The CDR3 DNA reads TGCAGCAAGGCGGTTACTGGCGGGAGCGCAGATACGCAGTATTTT.

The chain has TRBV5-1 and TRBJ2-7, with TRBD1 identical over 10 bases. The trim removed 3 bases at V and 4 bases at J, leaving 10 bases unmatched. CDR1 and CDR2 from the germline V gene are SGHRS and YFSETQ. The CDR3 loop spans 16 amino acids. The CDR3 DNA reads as TGCGCCAGCAGCTCGGGCCCCCCGGGACAGGGGTACGAGCAGTACTTC. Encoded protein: CASSSGPPGQGYEQYF.

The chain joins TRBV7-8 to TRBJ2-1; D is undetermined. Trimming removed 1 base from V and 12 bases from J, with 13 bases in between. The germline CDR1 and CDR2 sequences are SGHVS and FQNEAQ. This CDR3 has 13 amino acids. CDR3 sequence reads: CASSLDRIPGQFF. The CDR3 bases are TGTGCCAGCAGCTTAGACCGGATCCCAGGGCAGTTCTTC.

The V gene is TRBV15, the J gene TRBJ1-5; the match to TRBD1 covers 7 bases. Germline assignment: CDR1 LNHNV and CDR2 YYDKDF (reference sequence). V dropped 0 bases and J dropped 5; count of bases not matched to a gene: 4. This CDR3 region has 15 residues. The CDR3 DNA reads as TGTGCCACCAGCAGAGAACGAGGGGGCTATCAGCCCCAGCATTTT. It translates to CATSRERGGYQPQHF.

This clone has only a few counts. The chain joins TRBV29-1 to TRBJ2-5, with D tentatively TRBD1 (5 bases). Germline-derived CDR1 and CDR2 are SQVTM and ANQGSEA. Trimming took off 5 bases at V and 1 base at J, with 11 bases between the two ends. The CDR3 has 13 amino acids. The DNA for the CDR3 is TGCAGCGTTCACGACGACAGCCAAGAGACCCAGTACTTC. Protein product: CSVHDDSQETQYF.

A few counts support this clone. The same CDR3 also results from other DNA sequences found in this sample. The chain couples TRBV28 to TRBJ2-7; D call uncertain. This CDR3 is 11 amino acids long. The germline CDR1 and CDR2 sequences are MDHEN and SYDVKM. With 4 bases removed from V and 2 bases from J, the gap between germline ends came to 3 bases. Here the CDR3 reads CASSSPYEQYF. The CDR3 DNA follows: TGTGCCAGCAGTTCCCCCTACGAGCAGTACTTC.

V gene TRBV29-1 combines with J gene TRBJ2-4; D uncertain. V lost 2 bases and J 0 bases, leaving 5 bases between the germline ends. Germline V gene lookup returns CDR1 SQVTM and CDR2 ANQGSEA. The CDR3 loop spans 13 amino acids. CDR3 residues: CSVETTAKNIQYF. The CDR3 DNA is TGCAGCGTTGAAACCACAGCCAAAAACATTCAGTACTTC.

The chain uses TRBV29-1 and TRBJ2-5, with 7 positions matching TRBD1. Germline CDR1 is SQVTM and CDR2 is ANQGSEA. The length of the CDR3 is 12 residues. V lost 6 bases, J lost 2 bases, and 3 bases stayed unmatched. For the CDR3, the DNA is TGCAGCGTCGGGACAGTACAAGAGACCCAGTACTTC. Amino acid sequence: CSVGTVQETQYF.

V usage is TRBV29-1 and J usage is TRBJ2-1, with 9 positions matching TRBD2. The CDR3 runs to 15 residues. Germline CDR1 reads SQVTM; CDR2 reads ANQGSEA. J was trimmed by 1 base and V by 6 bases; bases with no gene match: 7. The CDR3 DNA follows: TGCAGCGTCGACACTGCGGGAGGGTCCTACAATGAGCAGTTCTTC. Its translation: CSVDTAGGSYNEQFF.

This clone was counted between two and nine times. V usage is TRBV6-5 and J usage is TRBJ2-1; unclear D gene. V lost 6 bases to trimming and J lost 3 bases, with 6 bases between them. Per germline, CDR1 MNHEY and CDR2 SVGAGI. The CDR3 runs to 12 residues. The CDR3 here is CASRGFYNEQFF. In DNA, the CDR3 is TGTGCCAGCAGGGGATTCTACAATGAGCAGTTCTTC.

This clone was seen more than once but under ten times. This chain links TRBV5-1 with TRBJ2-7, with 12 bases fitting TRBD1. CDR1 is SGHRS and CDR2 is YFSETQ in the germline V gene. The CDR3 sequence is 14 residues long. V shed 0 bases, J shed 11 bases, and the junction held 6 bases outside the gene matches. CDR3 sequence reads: CASSLEGQGARKYF. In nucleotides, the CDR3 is TGCGCCAGCAGCTTGGAGGGACAGGGGGCCCGGAAGTACTTC.

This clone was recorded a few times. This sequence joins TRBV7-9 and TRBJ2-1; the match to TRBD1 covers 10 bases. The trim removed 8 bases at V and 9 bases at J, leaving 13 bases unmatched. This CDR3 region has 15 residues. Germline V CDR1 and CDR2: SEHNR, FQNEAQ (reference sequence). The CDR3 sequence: CASESVDRGRVEQFF. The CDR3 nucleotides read TGTGCCAGCGAGAGTGTGGACAGGGGGAGGGTTGAGCAGTTCTTC.

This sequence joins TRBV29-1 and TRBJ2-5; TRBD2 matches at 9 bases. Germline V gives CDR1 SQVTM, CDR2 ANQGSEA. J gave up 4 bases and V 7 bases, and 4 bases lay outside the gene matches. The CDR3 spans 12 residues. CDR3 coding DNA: TGCAGCGGGTCGCGGGGGGGAGAGACCCAGTACTTC. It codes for CSGSRGGETQYF.

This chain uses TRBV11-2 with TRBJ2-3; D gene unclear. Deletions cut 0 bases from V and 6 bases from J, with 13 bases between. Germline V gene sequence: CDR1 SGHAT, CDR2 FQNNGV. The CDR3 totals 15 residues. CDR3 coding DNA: TGTGCCAGCAGCTTAGATCGACAACCGTCGGATACGCAGTATTTT. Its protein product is CASSLDRQPSDTQYF.

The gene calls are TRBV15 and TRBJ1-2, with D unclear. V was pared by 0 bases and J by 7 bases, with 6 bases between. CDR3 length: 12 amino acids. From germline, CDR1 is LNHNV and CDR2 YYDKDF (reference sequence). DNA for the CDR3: TGTGCCACCAGCAGAGATCGTGTTGGCTACACCTTC. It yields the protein CATSRDRVGYTF.

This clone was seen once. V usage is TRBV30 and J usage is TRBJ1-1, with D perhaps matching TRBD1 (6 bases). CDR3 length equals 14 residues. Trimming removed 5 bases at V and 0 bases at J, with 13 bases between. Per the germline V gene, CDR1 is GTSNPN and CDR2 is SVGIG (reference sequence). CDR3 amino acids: CAWEKGGLNTEAFF. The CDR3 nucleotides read TGTGCCTGGGAAAAGGGGGGCTTGAACACTGAAGCTTTCTTT.

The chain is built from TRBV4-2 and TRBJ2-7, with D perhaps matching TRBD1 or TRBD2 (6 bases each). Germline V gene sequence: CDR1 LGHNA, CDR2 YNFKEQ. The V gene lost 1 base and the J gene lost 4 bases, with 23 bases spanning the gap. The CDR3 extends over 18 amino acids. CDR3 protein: CASSQGGWGRRGRYEQYF. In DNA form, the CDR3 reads TGTGCCAGCAGCCAAGGAGGGTGGGGTCGAAGGGGGAGGTACGAGCAGTACTTC.